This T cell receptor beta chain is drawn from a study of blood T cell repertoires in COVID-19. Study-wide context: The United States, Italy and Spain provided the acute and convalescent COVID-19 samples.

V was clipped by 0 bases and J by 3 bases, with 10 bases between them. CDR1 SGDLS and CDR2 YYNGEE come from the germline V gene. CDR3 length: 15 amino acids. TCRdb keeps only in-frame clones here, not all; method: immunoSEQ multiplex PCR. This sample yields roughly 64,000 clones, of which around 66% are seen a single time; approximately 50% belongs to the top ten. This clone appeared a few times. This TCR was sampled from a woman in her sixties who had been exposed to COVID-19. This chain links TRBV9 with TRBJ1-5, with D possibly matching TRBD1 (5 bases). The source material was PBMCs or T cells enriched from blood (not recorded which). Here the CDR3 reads CASSVGRGSNQPQHF. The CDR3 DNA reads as TGTGCCAGCAGCGTAGGGAGGGGATCCAATCAGCCCCAGCATTTT.